The clone carrying this TCR beta chain was seen ten or more times. This sample was included in a study of blood T cell repertoires in COVID-19. Study as a whole: Samples taken during acute and convalescent COVID-19 were collected in the United States, Italy and Spain. From T cells, B-cell-depleted T cells, or PBMCs came the material, which was cDNA or gDNA.

Per the original methods: Amplification from reference gene primers served as the basis for estimated nucleated cell counts. Profiled with immunoSEQ multiplex PCR; TCRdb holds only in-frame clones, not every one. V and J calls and clone size are as listed in that table; D and trimming were resolved from the DNA. The sample includes hundreds of thousands of clones, approximately 83% seen only once; the top ten take approximately 7.4%. This TCR came from a woman aged 45-65 years with acute or convalescent COVID-19. Sequenced material: peripheral blood.

The DNA of the CDR3 is TGTGCCAGCAGCGTAGAAGCAGGGATGAACACTGAAGCTTTCTTT. This gives the protein CASSVEAGMNTEAFF. The genes are TRBV9 and TRBJ1-1; TRBD1 might be the D (5 bases). Deletions cut 0 bases from V and 0 bases from J, with 9 bases between. The CDR3 is 15 amino acids. CDR1 is SGDLS, CDR2 YYNGEE, per germline.